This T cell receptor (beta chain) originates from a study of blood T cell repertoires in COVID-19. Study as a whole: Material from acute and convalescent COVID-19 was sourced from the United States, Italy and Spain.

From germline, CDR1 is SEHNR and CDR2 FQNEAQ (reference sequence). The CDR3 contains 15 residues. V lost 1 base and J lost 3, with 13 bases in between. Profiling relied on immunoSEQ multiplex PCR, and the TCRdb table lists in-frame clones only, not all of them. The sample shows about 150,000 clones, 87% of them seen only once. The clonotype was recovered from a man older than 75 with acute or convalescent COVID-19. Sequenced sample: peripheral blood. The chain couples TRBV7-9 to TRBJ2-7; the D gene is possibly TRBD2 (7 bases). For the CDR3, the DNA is TGTGCCAGCAGCTTAGGCGGGGGCCTCATCTACGAGCAGTACTTC. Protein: CASSLGGGLIYEQYF. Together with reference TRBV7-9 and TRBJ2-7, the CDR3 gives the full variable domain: DTGVSQNPRHKITKRGQNVTFRCDPISEHNRLYWYRQTLGQGPEFLTYFQNEAQLEKSRLLSDRFSAERPKGSFSTLEIQRTEQGDSAMYLCASSLGGGLIYEQYFGPGTRLTVT.